This T cell receptor beta chain was retrieved from a study of T cell responses to AZD1222 COVID-19 vaccine (dated by TCRdb to 2020 to 2023). Regarding the complete study: AZD1222 recipients with second doses at about 4 weeks or about 12 weeks were pooled, because spike-specific TCR depth and breadth did not differ between schedules. TCR sequencing was performed for about 240 trial participants, of whom roughly 200 were given two doses of AZD1222 and around 25 were given two doses of MenACWY control vaccine. Trial participants were enrolled by age into 18-55, 56-69 and 70-plus year subgroups, with around 150, 28 and 57 TCR-sequenced participants respectively.

The junction carries 16 bases between V and J, which are trimmed by 5 bases and 1 base respectively. CDR1 SGHAT and CDR2 FQNNGV are derived from the germline V gene. CDR3 length: 16 amino acids, cysteine to phenylalanine. Just the 48-base CDR3 DNA is kept, in frame starting at base 1. What the study reported, not specific to this receptor: The whole spike protein was spanned by vaccine-associated CD4 TCRs, and dominant responses were seen in regions 160-218 and 743-854. A significant rise in spike-specific TCR breadth and depth was observed after two AZD1222 doses relative to day 0 and relative to MenACWY recipients. Because no day 14 peak-response samples were available, repertoires were characterized only after the peak T cell response. Nearly half of unique spike-specific TCRs reportedly recognized epitopes outside regions mutated in the B.1.351 and B.1.1.7 variants. The 56-69-year group was small, and its depth increase did not reach significance, likely because of low power. Conclusions about previously exposed vaccinees were limited because only six AZD1222 recipients were SARS-CoV-2 seropositive at baseline. Participants were mostly white British and included more females than males, and it was suggested by the authors that clonal diversity may have been underestimated.

Concerning this clone: Its binding antigen is unknown. No qualities accompany the bases; no much larger clone lies one base away.

The time point label for this specimen denotes: baseline before first vaccination. Samples from vaccinated people were obtained from the UK trials COV001 and COV002, which included a single-blind randomized controlled phase 2/3 trial of AZD1222 (ChAdOx1 nCoV-19) in healthy adults. Trial participant PBMC samples were collected at day 0 and day 28 after the second dose for TCRbeta chain sequencing. The CDR3 regions of human TCRbeta chains were subjected to immunosequencing. The original methods were these. Repertoire TCRs were checked for matches against a reference library of SARS-CoV-2-specific TCRs that had been generated using the MIRA antigen-specificity platform. Breadth meant the fraction of unique TCRs that were SARS-CoV-2-associated, whereas depth meant the fraction of total T cells that were SARS-CoV-2-associated. Each spike-specific TCR was assigned to its reactive spike region and to a CD4 or CD8 class using the MIRA data. Log10-transformed breadth and depth values were compared by one-way ANOVA with Sidak's multiple comparisons tests. The immuneACCESS repertoire file appears here via TCRdb, limited to in-frame rearrangements. These files lack a portion of the clones; in checked studies, under half of the deficit traces to unresolved V genes, and the cause of the others is not known. That table furnishes V, J and clone size, whereas the DNA furnished D and trimming. This sample has 100,000 or so clones in its table, and 86% of those were observed once. The ten largest clones take up more than 1.2% of the sample.

The TCR comes from an adult in good health. The specimen comprised peripheral blood, sampled on day 0 of AZD1222 vaccination. The sequence links TRBV11-2 to TRBJ2-3, with the D gene too uncertain to name. This receptor carries the CDR3 CASSIRRSVGTDTQYF. The DNA sequence is TGTGCCAGCAGCATTCGACGGTCTGTCGGCACAGATACGCAGTATTTT.